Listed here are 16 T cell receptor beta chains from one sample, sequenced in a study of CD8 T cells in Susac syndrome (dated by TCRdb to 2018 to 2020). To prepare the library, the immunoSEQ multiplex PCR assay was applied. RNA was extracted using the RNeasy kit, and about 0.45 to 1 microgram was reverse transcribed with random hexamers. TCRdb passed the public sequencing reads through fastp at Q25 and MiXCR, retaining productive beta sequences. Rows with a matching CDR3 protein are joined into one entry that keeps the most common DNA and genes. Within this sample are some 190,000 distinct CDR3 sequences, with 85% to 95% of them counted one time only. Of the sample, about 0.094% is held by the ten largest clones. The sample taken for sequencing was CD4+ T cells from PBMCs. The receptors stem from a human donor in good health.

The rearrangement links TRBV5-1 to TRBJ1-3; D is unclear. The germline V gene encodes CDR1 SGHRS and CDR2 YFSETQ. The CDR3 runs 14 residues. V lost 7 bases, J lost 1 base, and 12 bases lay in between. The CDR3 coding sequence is TGCGCCAGCCAGAACGATTTTTCTGGAAACACCATATATTTT. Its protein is CASQNDFSGNTIYF. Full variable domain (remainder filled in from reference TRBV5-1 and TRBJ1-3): KAGVTQTPRYLIKTRGQQVTLSCSPISGHRSVSWYQQTPGQGLQFLFEYFSETQRNKGNFPGRFSGRQFSNSRSEMNVSTLELGDSALYLCASQNDFSGNTIYFGEGSWLTVV.

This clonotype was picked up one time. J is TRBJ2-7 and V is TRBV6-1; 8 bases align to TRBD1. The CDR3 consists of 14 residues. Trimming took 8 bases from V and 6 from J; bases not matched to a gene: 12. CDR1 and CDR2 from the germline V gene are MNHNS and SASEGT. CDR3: CASRSGQGPSEQYV. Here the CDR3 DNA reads TGTGCCAGCCGTTCCGGACAGGGTCCGTCCGAGCAGTACGTC.

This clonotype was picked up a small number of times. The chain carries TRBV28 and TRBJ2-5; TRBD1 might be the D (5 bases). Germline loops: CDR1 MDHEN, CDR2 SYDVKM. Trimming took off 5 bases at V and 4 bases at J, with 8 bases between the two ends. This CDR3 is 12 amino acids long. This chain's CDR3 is CASSQGSETQYF. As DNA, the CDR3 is TGTGCCAGCAGTCAGGGTTCAGAGACCCAGTACTTC.

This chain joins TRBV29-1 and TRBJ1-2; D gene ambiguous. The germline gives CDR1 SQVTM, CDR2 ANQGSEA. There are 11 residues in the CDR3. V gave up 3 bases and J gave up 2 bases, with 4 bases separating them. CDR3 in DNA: TGCAGCGTTGAGCACAACTATGGCTACACCTTC. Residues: CSVEHNYGYTF.

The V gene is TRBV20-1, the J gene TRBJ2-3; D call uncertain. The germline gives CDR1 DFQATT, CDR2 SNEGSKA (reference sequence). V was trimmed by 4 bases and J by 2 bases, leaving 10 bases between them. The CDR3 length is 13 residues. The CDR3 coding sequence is TGCAGTGCTATGCGGAAGGACACAGATACGCAGTATTTT. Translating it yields CSAMRKDTDTQYF.

The CDR3 DNA follows: TGTGCCAGCAGTGGACTAGCGAATGAGCAGTTCTTC. Amino acids: CASSGLANEQFF. This chain uses TRBV3-1 with TRBJ2-1, with 9 positions matching TRBD2. V dropped 6 bases and J dropped 7; count of bases not matched to a gene: 1. This CDR3 is 12 amino acids long. Looked up from germline, CDR1 is LGHDT and CDR2 is YNNKEL (reference sequence).

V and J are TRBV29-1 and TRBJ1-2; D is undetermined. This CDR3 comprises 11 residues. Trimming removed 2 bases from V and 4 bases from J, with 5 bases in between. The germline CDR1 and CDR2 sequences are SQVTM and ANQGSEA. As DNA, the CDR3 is TGCAGCGTTGAAAGAACCTATGGCTACACCTTC. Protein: CSVERTYGYTF.

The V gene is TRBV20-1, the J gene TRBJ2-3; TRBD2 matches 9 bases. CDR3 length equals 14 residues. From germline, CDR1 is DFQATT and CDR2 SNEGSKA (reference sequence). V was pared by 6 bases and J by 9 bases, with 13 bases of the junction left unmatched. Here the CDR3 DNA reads TGCAGTGCACCTACAGCGGGGGGTACCTGGACGCAGTATTTT. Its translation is CSAPTAGGTWTQYF.

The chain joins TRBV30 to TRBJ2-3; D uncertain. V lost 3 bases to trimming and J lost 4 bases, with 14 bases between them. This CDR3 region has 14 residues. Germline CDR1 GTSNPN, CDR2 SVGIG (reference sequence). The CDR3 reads CAWRGMTGADTQYF. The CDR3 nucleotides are TGTGCCTGGAGAGGGATGACGGGCGCAGATACGCAGTATTTT.

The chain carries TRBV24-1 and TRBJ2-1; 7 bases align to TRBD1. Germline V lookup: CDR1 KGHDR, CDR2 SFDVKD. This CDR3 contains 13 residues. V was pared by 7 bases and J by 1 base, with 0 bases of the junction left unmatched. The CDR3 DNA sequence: TGTGCCACCAGACAGGGGTCCTACAATGAGCAGTTCTTC. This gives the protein CATRQGSYNEQFF.

DNA of the CDR3: TGTGCCAGCAGTGAAAGAACAGGCTCCTACGAGCAGTACGTC. Encoded protein: CASSERTGSYEQYV. This chain links TRBV2 with TRBJ2-7, with a possible D match to TRBD1 (5 bases). The germline gives CDR1 SNHLY, CDR2 FYNNEI. The CDR3 length is 14 residues. Trimming removed 2 bases at V and 0 bases at J, with 8 bases between.

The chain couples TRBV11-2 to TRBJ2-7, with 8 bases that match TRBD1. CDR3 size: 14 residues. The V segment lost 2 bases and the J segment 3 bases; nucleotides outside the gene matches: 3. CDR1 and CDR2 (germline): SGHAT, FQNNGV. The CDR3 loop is CASSLTGGYYEQYV. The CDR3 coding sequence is TGTGCCAGCAGCTTAACAGGGGGATACTACGAGCAGTACGTC.

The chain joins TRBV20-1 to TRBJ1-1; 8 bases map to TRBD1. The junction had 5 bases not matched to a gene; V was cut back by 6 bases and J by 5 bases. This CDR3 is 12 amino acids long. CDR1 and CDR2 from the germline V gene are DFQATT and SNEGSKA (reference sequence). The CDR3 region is CSAGTGGTEAFF. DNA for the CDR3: TGCAGTGCAGGCACAGGGGGGACTGAAGCTTTCTTT.

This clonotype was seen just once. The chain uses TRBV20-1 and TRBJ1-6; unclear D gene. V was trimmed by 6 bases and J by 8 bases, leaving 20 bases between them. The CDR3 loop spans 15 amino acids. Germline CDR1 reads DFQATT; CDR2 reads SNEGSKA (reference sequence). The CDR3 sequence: CSARGEGRWDSPLHF. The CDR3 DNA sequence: TGCAGTGCCCGTGGGGAGGGAAGATGGGATTCACCCCTCCACTTT.

CDR3 sequence reads: CASRTTGQYEQYF. CDR3 DNA sequence: TGTGCCAGCCGAACCACCGGACAGTACGAGCAGTACTTC. This chain uses TRBV2 with TRBJ2-7, with TRBD1 as a possible D gene (6 bases). The V gene lost 8 bases and the J gene lost 4 bases, with 15 bases spanning the gap. CDR1 is SNHLY, CDR2 FYNNEI, per germline. The CDR3 totals 13 residues.

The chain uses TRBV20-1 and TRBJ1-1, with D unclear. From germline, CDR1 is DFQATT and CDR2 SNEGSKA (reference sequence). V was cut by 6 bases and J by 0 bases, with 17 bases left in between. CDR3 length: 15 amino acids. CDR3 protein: CSADPGGLMNTEAFF. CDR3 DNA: TGCAGTGCAGACCCGGGTGGCCTTATGAACACTGAAGCTTTCTTT.